This record covers a single T cell receptor beta chain. Its antigen is not identified. This CDR3 contains 15 residues. The V gene's germline CDR1 is SGHAT and CDR2 FQNNGV. Trimming cost V 4 bases and J 9 bases, with 20 bases left between them. These data come from a study of glioma-infiltrating T cells after dendritic cell vaccination. Study overall: Dendritic cells derived from monocytes and pulsed with autologous tumor lysate formed the vaccine. At biweekly intervals, patients got three intradermal dendritic cell vaccine injections.

Generated by immunoSEQ multiplex PCR, the TCRdb table keeps only in-frame clones and is missing some. The sample lists about 64,000 clones; approximately 89% were seen once. Time point in this sample: after dendritic cell vaccination, including at tumor progression/relapse. Before vaccination, two weeks after the third vaccination, and at progression, PBMC were collected. Study-wide points: Patients with more pretreatment TILs had longer time to progression and survival.

This TCR was sampled from a human donor with glioblastoma. The rearrangement joins TRBV11-2 to TRBJ2-3; possibly TRBD1 for D (5 bases). The starting material was blood, obtained after dendritic cell vaccination. The CDR3 reads CASSSLKTLRGTQYF. DNA for the CDR3: TGTGCCAGCAGCTCCCTTAAAACATTAAGGGGAACGCAGTATTTT.